The 9 T cell receptor beta chains below were found in one sample sequenced in a study of T cells in Graves' hyperthyroidism and ophthalmopathy. RNA transcripts gave rise to amplified TCR beta CDR3 regions. When the TCR CDR3 underwent first-round RT-PCR, the HTBI primer set was used. MiXCR was run by TCRdb on the multiplex PCR reads, yielding one entry per CDR3 protein. This repertoire shows a few hundred thousand distinct CDR3 sequences, about 22% found once; its top ten account for around 47%. Sequences were obtained from blood. Source of these receptors: an older woman with Graves' ophthalmopathy.

In its sample, this clonotype was seen a few times. The V and J genes are TRBV6-5 and TRBJ2-7; maybe TRBD1 (6 bases). Trimming removed 0 bases from V and 6 bases from J, with 15 bases in between. The CDR3 is 15 residues long. Looked up from germline, CDR1 is MNHEY and CDR2 is SVGAGI. The CDR3 sequence: CASSYSRTAGGEQYF. Here the CDR3 DNA reads TGTGCCAGCAGTTACTCCCGGACAGCTGGCGGCGAGCAGTACTTC.

The chain recombines TRBV6-1 with TRBJ2-7; TRBD1 agrees at 7 bases. J lost 2 bases, V lost 2 bases, and 9 bases had no gene match. The CDR3 extends over 16 amino acids. Germline CDR1 and CDR2: MNHNS and SASEGT. This CDR3 is CASSETVGQATYEQYF. CDR3 DNA sequence: TGTGCCAGCAGTGAAACGGTAGGACAGGCTACCTACGAGCAGTACTTC.

The CDR3 spells CASSSLVGQLYGYTF. CDR3 coding DNA: TGTGCCAGCAGTTCTCTCGTCGGGCAGCTCTATGGCTACACCTTC. The chain has TRBV6-1 and TRBJ1-2; D unclear. V dropped 5 bases and J dropped 4 bases, with 17 bases sitting between them. The CDR3 runs to 15 residues. In germline, CDR1 is MNHNS, CDR2 SASEGT.

To note about this clonotype: Its ends do not fully match the called genes, so a read error is possible. V is TRBV7-2 and J is TRBJ2-1; TRBD2 might be the D (5 bases). Germline V gene sequence: CDR1 SGHTA, CDR2 FQGNSA. The CDR3 consists of 13 residues. CDR3 amino acids: CASSQDYYNEQFF. The DNA of the CDR3 is TGCGCCAGCAGCCAAGACTATTACAATGAGCAGTTCTTC.

With regard to this clonotype: This may arise from a read error, as a much more abundant clone is one base away. The chain joins TRBV6-2 or TRBV6-3 to TRBJ1-5, with 10 bases aligning to TRBD1. CDR1 is MNHEY, CDR2 SVGEGT, per germline. The CDR3 has 16 amino acids. In DNA, the CDR3 is TGTGCCAGCAACAAGGACAGGGGGGGTTCTGGACAGCTCCAGCATTTT. It codes for CASNKDRGGSGQLQHF.

The chain joins TRBV6-1 to TRBJ1-5, with a tentative D call TRBD1 (5 bases). Germline V gene lookup returns CDR1 MNHNS and CDR2 SASEGT. The CDR3 totals 13 residues. Trimming left V 6 bases short and J 6 bases short, with 12 bases between. The CDR3 nucleotides are TGTGCCAGCAGCCTACAGGTGGGTCAGCCCCAGCATTTT. As protein: CASSLQVGQPQHF.

The gene calls are TRBV5-5 and TRBJ2-3, with no clear D. Germline-derived CDR1 and CDR2 are SGHKS and YYEKEE (reference sequence). This CDR3 region has 17 residues. V was shortened by 4 bases and J by 2 bases, with 20 bases between the two germline ends. This CDR3 is CASSHKMTSYYTDTQYF. The CDR3 nucleotides read TGTGCCAGCAGCCACAAAATGACCTCATATTACACAGATACGCAGTATTTT.

There are a few counts of this clonotype. The chain carries TRBV5-5 and TRBJ1-2, with TRBD1 identical over 8 bases. This CDR3 is 14 amino acids long. Per germline, CDR1 SGHKS and CDR2 YYEKEE (reference sequence). The junction had 9 bases not matched to a gene; V was cut back by 4 bases and J by 7 bases. The CDR3 DNA sequence: TGTGCCAGCAGCGCTCTCGGACAGGGTCCTGGCTACACCTTC. It encodes CASSALGQGPGYTF.

V is TRBV7-8 and J is TRBJ1-2, with a possible D match to TRBD1 (6 bases). V was cut by 1 base and J by 6 bases, with 15 bases left in between. This CDR3 contains 15 residues. Germline V lookup: CDR1 SGHVS, CDR2 FQNEAQ. DNA for the CDR3: TGTGCCAGCAGCTTAGGCTTCTCGGGGGGGCATGGCTACACCTTC. It yields the protein CASSLGFSGGHGYTF.